This T cell receptor beta chain came from a study of shared clonotypes between healthy human individuals. The overall study: CD4 naive and memory got three plates each, CD8 naive two, CD8 memory one.

Study-wide results and limits: Estimated clonotype richness was generally higher in naive than memory subsets. The study sampled only blood, and tissue repertoires likely differ.

The V gene's germline CDR1 is SGHTA and CDR2 FQGTGA. V dropped 6 bases and J dropped 3; count of bases not matched to a gene: 10. The CDR3 is 15 amino acids. Only in-frame clones appear in the TCRdb table, and some are missing; sequencing was by immunoSEQ multiplex PCR. The sample lists roughly 2.2 million clones; 85% to 95% were seen once. About this clone: The target antigen is unknown.

The material sequenced was naive CD4+ T cells from PBMCs. Subset denoted: CD45RA+ positively selected. The sequence came from a young man in good health. Some clones in this sample may be carry-over from other donors' samples. The chain has TRBV7-3 and TRBJ2-5, with TRBD1 matching over 7 bases. The CDR3 DNA follows: TGTGCCAGCAGTTGGGACAGCCAGGCCAAAGAGACCCAGTACTTC. Its protein is CASSWDSQAKETQYF. The full variable domain, rest sourced from reference TRBV7-3 and TRBJ2-5, is GAGVSQTPSNKVTEKGKYVELRCDPISGHTALYWYRQSLGQGPEFLIYFQGTGAADDSGLPNDRFFAVRPEGSVSTLKIQRTERGDSAVYLCASSWDSQAKETQYFGPGTRLLVL.